The following is a TCR beta chain sequence with its context. Its antigen is unknown. One heparinised blood draw, averaging approximately 120 mL, came from each donor. Via the markers CD45RO/CCR7/CD25/CD127/CD95/CD27, stem cell-like memory, regulatory, central memory and naive CD4+ cells were sorted. These data originate in a study of beta chain features in type 1 diabetes. Study results and limitations: Patients with Type 1 diabetes showed moderately but significantly shorter TCRB CDR3s in all four CD4+ subsets. Since sequencing was performed on cDNA, cells with high TCR expression could be over-represented. Type 1 diabetes patients showed fewer insertions and more deletions at VDJ junctions.

Germline-derived CDR1 and CDR2 are MGHDK and SYGVNS. V was shortened by 5 bases and J by 1 base, with 20 bases between the two germline ends. The CDR3 is made up of 17 amino acids. All of the isolated RNA was reverse transcribed, so expressed TCRB transcripts were sequenced. The repertoire was sequenced with immunoSEQ multiplex PCR; TCRdb's copy has only in-frame clones and lacks some. Of under 20,000 clones detected, roughly two thirds appear once; the ten largest clones hold 0.65% to 0.9%. What was sequenced was stem cell memory CD4+ T cells from blood. The chain joins TRBV25-1 to TRBJ1-1, with D perhaps matching TRBD1 (5 bases). The sequence derives from a man aged 30 to 39 with type 1 diabetes. The CDR3 DNA follows: TGTGCCAGCAGTTCTCCATTGGCGGACACATGGAACACTGAAGCTTTCTTT. Amino acids: CASSSPLADTWNTEAFF. The whole variable domain, filled in from reference TRBV25-1 and TRBJ1-1, reads EADIYQTPRYLVIGTGKKITLECSQTMGHDKMYWYQQDPGMELHLIHYSYGVNSTEKGDLSSESTVSRIRTEHFPLTLESARPSHTSQYLCASSSPLADTWNTEAFFGQGTRLTVV.